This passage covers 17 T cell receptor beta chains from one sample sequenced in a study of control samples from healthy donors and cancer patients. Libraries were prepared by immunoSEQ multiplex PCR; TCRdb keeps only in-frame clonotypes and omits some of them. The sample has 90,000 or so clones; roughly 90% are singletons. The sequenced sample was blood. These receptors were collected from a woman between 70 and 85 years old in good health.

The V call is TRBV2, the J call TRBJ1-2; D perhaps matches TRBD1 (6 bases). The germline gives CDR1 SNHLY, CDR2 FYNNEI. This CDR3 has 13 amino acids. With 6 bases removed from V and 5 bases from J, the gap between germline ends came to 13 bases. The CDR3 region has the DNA TGTGCCAGCAGAGAATACAGGGAGTATGGCTACACCTTC. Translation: CASREYREYGYTF.

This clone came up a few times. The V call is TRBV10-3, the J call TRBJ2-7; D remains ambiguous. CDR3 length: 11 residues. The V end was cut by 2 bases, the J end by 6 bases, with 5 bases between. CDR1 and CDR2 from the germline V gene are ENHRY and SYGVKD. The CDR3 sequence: CAISEAGEQYF. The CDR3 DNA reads TGTGCCATCAGTGAGGCTGGCGAGCAGTACTTC.

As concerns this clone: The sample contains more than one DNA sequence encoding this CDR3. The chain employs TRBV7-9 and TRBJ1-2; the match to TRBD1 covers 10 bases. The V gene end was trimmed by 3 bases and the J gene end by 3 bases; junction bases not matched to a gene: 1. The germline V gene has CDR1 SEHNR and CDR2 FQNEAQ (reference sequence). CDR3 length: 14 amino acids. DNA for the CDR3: TGTGCCAGCAGCTTCGGGACAGGGGACTATGGCTACACCTTC. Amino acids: CASSFGTGDYGYTF.

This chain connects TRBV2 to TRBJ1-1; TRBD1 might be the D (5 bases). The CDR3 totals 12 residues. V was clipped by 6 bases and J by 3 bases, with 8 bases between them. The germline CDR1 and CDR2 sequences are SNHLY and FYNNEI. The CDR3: CASRQGDTEAFF. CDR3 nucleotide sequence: TGTGCCAGCAGACAAGGGGACACTGAAGCTTTCTTT.

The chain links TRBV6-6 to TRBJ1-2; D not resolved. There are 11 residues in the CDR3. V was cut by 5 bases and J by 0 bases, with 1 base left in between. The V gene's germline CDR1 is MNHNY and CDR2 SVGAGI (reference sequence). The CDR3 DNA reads TGTGCCAGCAGTACTAACTATGGCTACACCTTC. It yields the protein CASSTNYGYTF.

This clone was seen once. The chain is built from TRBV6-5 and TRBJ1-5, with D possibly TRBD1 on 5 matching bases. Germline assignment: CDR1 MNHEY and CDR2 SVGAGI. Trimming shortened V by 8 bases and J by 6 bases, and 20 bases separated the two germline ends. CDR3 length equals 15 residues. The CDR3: CASQVGQGGGQPQHF. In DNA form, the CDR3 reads TGTGCCAGCCAGGTCGGGCAGGGCGGGGGTCAGCCCCAGCATTTT.

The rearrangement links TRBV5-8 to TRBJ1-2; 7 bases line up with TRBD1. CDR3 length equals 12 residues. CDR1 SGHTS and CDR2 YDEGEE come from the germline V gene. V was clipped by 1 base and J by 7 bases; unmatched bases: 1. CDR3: CASSLPGGGYTF. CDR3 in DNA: TGTGCCAGCAGCTTGCCAGGGGGTGGCTACACCTTC.

The CDR3 spells CASSFRREMNTEAFF. DNA of the CDR3: TGTGCCAGCAGTTTTCGGAGAGAGATGAACACTGAAGCTTTCTTT. The V call is TRBV27, the J call TRBJ1-1; no reliable D call. There are 15 residues in the CDR3. Trimming took off 3 bases at V and 0 bases at J, with 11 bases between the two ends. Germline V gene sequence: CDR1 MNHEY, CDR2 SMNVEV (reference sequence).

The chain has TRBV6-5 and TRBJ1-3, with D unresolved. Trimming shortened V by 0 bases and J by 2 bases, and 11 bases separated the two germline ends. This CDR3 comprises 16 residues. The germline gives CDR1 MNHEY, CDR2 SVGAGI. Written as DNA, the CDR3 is TGTGCCAGCAGTTACTCACAGCGTGGTACTGGAAACACCATATATTTT. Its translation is CASSYSQRGTGNTIYF.

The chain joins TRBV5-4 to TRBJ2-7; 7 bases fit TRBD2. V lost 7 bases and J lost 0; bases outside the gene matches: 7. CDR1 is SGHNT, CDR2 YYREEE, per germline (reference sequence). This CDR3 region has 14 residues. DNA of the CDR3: TGTGCCAGCTCGGCAGAGCGGGACTCCTACGAGCAGTACTTC. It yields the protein CASSAERDSYEQYF.

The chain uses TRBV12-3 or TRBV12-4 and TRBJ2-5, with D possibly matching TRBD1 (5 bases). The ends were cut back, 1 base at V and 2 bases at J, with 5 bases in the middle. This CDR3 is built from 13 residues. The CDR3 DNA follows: TGTGCCAGCAGTTTAGGACAGCAAGAGACCCAGTACTTC. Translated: CASSLGQQETQYF.

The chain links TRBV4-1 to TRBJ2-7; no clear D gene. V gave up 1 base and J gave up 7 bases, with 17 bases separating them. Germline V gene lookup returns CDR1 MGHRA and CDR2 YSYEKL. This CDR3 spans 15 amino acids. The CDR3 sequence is CASSQAAGYWGEQYF. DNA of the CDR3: TGCGCCAGCAGCCAAGCCGCAGGCTACTGGGGAGAGCAGTACTTC.

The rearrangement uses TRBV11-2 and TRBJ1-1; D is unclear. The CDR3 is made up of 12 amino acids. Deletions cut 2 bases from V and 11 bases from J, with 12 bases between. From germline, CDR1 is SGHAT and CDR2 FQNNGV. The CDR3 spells CASSLSSLSAFF. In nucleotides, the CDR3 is TGTGCCAGCAGCTTATCTAGTTTGTCGGCTTTCTTT.

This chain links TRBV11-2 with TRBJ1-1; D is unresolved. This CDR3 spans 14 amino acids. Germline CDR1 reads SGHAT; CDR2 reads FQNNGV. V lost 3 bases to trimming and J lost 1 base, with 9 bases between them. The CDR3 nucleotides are TGTGCCAGCAGCTTTGGGGAGGCGAACACTGAAGCTTTCTTT. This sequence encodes CASSFGEANTEAFF.

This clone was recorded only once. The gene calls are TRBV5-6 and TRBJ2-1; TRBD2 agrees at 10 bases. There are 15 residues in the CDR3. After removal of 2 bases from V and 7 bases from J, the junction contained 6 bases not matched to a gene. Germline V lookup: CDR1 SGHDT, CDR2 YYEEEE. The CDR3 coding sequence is TGTGCCAGCAGCTTCGAAGCGGGAGGGCGGAATGAGCAGTTCTTC. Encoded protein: CASSFEAGGRNEQFF.

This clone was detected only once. The CDR3 sequence: CASSFGQGTLGTEAFF. The CDR3 nucleotides read TGTGCCAGCAGTTTCGGACAGGGGACCTTAGGAACTGAAGCTTTCTTT. The chain is built from TRBV27 and TRBJ1-1; 9 nucleotides agree with TRBD1. The V and J ends lost 3 bases and 5 bases, in that order; junction bases with no gene match: 10. The CDR3 loop spans 16 amino acids. The germline V gene has CDR1 MNHEY and CDR2 SMNVEV (reference sequence).

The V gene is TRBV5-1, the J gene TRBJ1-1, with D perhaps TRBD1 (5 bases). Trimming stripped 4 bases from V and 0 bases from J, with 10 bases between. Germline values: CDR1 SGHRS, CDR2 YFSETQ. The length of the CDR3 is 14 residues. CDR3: CASSPGGVNTEAFF. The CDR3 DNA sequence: TGCGCCAGCAGCCCCGGAGGGGTGAACACTGAAGCTTTCTTT.